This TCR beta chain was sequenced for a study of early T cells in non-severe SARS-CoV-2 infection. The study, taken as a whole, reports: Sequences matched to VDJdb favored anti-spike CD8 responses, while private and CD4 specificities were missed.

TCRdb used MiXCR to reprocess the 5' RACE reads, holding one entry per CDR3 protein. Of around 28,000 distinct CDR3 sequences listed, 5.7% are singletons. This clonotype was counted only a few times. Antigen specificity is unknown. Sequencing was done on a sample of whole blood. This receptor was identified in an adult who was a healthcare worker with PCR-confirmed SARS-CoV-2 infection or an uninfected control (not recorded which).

The CDR3 nucleotides are TGTGCCAGCAGCCCCAAACTAGCGGCCTCCTACAATGAGCAGTTCTTC. It is translated as CASSPKLAASYNEQFF. This chain joins TRBV7-9 and TRBJ2-1, with 8 nucleotides matching TRBD2. CDR3 length: 16 amino acids. The germline V gene has CDR1 SEHNR and CDR2 FQNEAQ (reference sequence). J gave up 0 bases and V 5 bases, and 6 bases lay outside the gene matches.